This is a list of T cell receptor beta chains from one sample in a study of technical replicates of blood from a handful of donors. The protocol was immunoSEQ multiplex PCR, while the TCRdb copy is restricted to in-frame clones and leaves out a portion. This sample has around 100,000 clones, with approximately 95% found just once. Sequenced input: T cells isolated from PBMCs. The receptors here all came from a human donor in good health. The CDR3 runs from the conserved cysteine through the conserved F or W. D genes are given only for firm matches. Expanded clones are given a class, and other clones once, few, many or no size at all.

v_gene	abundance	j_gene	d_gene	CDR3nt	CDR3aa
TRBV5-1	-	TRBJ2-7	TRBD2	TGCGCCAAGATCCTCCACATGTCCGCCGGGCAGCGGGAGGTTTCCTACGAGCAGTACTTC	CAKILHMSAGQREVSYEQYF
TRBV19	-	TRBJ1-1	-	TGTGCCAGTAGTTATCAGGGGAACACTGAAGCTTTCTTT	CASSYQGNTEAFF
TRBV9	-	TRBJ1-4	-	TGTGCCAGCAGCGTAGTTGAACAGGGAAGGGAAAAACTGTTTTTT	CASSVVEQGREKLFF
TRBV7-9	-	TRBJ1-1	-	TGTGCCAGCAGCTTAGAGGTCCAGCGGGCTGAAGCTTTCTTT	CASSLEVQRAEAFF
TRBV2	-	TRBJ1-1	-	TGTGCCAGCAGTGTGCAGGGGCTGTTCACTGAAGCTTTCTTT	CASSVQGLFTEAFF
TRBV5-4	-	TRBJ2-3	TRBD1	TGTGCCAGCAGCCCAGACAGGGGGCCATTAGATACGCAGTATTTT	CASSPDRGPLDTQYF
TRBV11-3	-	TRBJ2-2	-	TGTGCCAGCAGCTTAGATCCAGGGGCGTTGAACACCGGGGAGCTGTTTTTT	CASSLDPGALNTGELFF
TRBV7-8	few	TRBJ2-7	TRBD2	TGTGCCAGCAGCGGCGGGAGCGGCTACGAGCAGTACTTC	CASSGGSGYEQYF
TRBV14	-	TRBJ1-1	-	TGTGCCAGCAGCCAGTCAGGGAGGACTGAAGCTTTCTTT	CASSQSGRTEAFF
TRBV14	-	TRBJ1-3	-	TGTGCCAGCAGCCCGAGGGGAAACACCATATATTTT	CASSPRGNTIYF
TRBV4-3	-	TRBJ2-1	-	TGCGCCAGCAGCCAAGGAGATGGGGACATTTTCCGACATGAGCAGTTCTTC	CASSQGDGDIFRHEQFF
TRBV15	-	TRBJ1-1	-	TGTGCCACCAGCAGAGATCAGGGCAAATTATGGTCCATGAACACTGAAGCTTTCTTT	CATSRDQGKLWSMNTEAFF
TRBV6-5	-	TRBJ2-7	-	TGTGCCAGCAGCCGGGACATCAAAACCTACGAGCAGTACTTC	CASSRDIKTYEQYF
TRBV9	once	TRBJ1-2	TRBD1	TGTGCCAGCAGCACCGGGACAGGGGGTTACACCTTC	CASSTGTGGYTF
TRBV4-1	-	TRBJ1-4	-	TGCGCCAGCAGCCAAGAGATCGGGGGAGCTAATGAAAAACTGTTTTTT	CASSQEIGGANEKLFF
TRBV11-2	-	TRBJ1-3	TRBD1	TGTGCCAGCAGCTTTGGGGACAGTGGAAACACCATATATTTT	CASSFGDSGNTIYF
TRBV6-1	-	TRBJ1-1	-	TGTGCCAGCAGTGAAAGATCGACACTTAACACTGAAGCTTTCTTT	CASSERSTLNTEAFF
TRBV9	-	TRBJ2-3	-	TGTGCCAGCAGCGTGACGACAGGAGGCGCAGATACGCAGTATTTT	CASSVTTGGADTQYF
TRBV9	-	TRBJ2-7	TRBD2	TGTGCCAGCAGCGTAGGTAGCGGGCCACCCTACGAGCAGTACTTC	CASSVGSGPPYEQYF
TRBV5-5	-	TRBJ1-4	TRBD1	TGTGCCAGCAGCTTTGGGGGACAGACAGAAAAACTGTTTTTT	CASSFGGQTEKLFF
TRBV7-8	-	TRBJ1-5	-	TGTGCCAGCAGCTTAGCGCTGGGGCAAGGGCAGCCCCAGCATTTT	CASSLALGQGQPQHF
TRBV30	-	TRBJ2-3	-	TGTGCCTGGACTAGGTGGACAGATACGCAGTATTTT	CAWTRWTDTQYF
TRBV6-5	-	TRBJ2-7	TRBD2	TGTGCCAGCAGTTACCTAGCGGGGGGGGGTTACGAGCAGTACTTC	CASSYLAGGGYEQYF
TRBV27	-	TRBJ2-7	-	TGTGCCAGCAGTTTATCGGACAGCGGATACGAGCAGTACTTC	CASSLSDSGYEQYF
TRBV10-3	-	TRBJ2-1	-	TGTGCCATTTTAGTAGGAGACTACAATGAGCAGTTCTTC	CAILVGDYNEQFF
TRBV7-8	-	TRBJ2-5	TRBD2	TGTGCCAGCAGCCCAGGACTAGCGGGAGGGCCATGGGAGACCCAGTACTTC	CASSPGLAGGPWETQYF
TRBV9	-	TRBJ2-7	TRBD2	TGTGCCAGCAGTCCCTCCCTACGGGAGGGCTACGAGCAGTACTTC	CASSPSLREGYEQYF
TRBV19	-	TRBJ2-7	TRBD1	TGTGCCAGTAGTACCCCGGGACAGAAGCTTCTGCAGCAGTACTTC	CASSTPGQKLLQQYF
TRBV11-2	once	TRBJ2-7	TRBD1	TGTGCCAGCAGCCCCCGGGACAGGGACCACGAGCAGTACTTC	CASSPRDRDHEQYF
TRBV27	-	TRBJ2-7	-	TGTGCCAGCAGTCCATCCCACGGACACTCAACCTACGAGCAGTACTTC	CASSPSHGHSTYEQYF
TRBV11-2	once	TRBJ1-5	-	TGTGCCAGCAGCTTAGGGCAGAGCAATCAGCCCCAGCATTTT	CASSLGQSNQPQHF
TRBV6-5	-	TRBJ2-7	TRBD2	TGTGCCAGCAGTTACGAACCGGGACTAGCGTGGTCCGAGCAGTACTTC	CASSYEPGLAWSEQYF
TRBV29-1	-	TRBJ2-5	-	TGCAGCGTTGGGTTGATCGCGGCAACCTTAGCAGAGACCCAGTACTTC	CSVGLIAATLAETQYF
TRBV5-6	-	TRBJ2-7	-	TGTGCCAGCAGCTTGGTAGAGTACGAGCAGTACTTC	CASSLVEYEQYF
TRBV19	-	TRBJ1-2	-	TGTGCCAGTAGTACGACAGACGCCCTCTCCTATGGCTACACCTTC	CASSTTDALSYGYTF
TRBV9	-	TRBJ2-1	-	TGTGCCAGCAGCCCCCGAGGATCACTCTACAATGAGCAGTTCTTC	CASSPRGSLYNEQFF
TRBV6-5	few	TRBJ1-2	TRBD1	TGTGCCAGCAGTCCACCAGGGGGTGGCTACACCTTC	CASSPPGGGYTF
TRBV27	-	TRBJ1-4	-	TGTGCCAGCAGTTTAGGGGTAGGGACTTTTGAAAAACTGTTTTTT	CASSLGVGTFEKLFF
TRBV27	-	TRBJ2-7	-	TGTGCCAGCAGTTTATCCACTTGGTACAGGGAGGGGAACGAGCAGTACTTC	CASSLSTWYREGNEQYF
TRBV4-1	-	TRBJ1-5	-	TGCGCCAGCAGCCAAGAAGGAGGCGGGCCTAGCAATCAGCCCCAGCATTTT	CASSQEGGGPSNQPQHF